This T cell receptor (beta chain) was captured in a study of T cell repertoires in cytomegalovirus infection. As to this clonotype: The antigen remains undetermined.

The V gene end was trimmed by 2 bases and the J gene end by 2 bases; junction bases not matched to a gene: 10. The CDR3 covers 16 residues. Germline V gives CDR1 SGHNT, CDR2 YYREEE (reference sequence). Via MiXCR, TCRdb re-called the reads, giving one row per CDR3 protein. The sample includes some 800,000 distinct CDR3 sequences, 25% to 30% of them seen just once. The TCR was taken from a human donor in good health (CMV status not recorded). Some clones in this sample may be carry-over from other donors' samples. The sample here was cultured CD8+ T cells from PBMCs, taken from culture after CMV antigen stimulation. This rearrangement joins TRBV5-4 to TRBJ2-7, with 7 bases lining up with TRBD1. The CDR3 nucleotides are TGTGCCAGCAGCTTTAGACAGGGCGGATTCCCCTACGAGCAGTACTTC. This translates into CASSFRQGGFPYEQYF.